Reported below is one T cell receptor beta chain. There is no known antigen for this receptor. One base away there is no much larger clone; base qualities are not given. Explained via the paper, the time point label denotes: 45 to 50 days after influenza vaccine administration. This sample was taken from a study of response to subunit inactivated influenza vaccine (dated by TCRdb to the late 2010s). Regarding the complete study: Deep quantitative T cell receptor repertoire profiling was used in the study to track responses to a trivalent subunit inactivated influenza vaccine. What the study reported, not specific to this receptor: The authors suggested that each seasonal influenza vaccination may recruit only a limited number of new T cells.

Library method: RT-PCR. Sequenced using an Illumina HiSeq 2500. TCRdb handled the public reads itself, with Q25 trimming in fastp and clone calling in MiXCR, and kept productive beta chains. Identical CDR3 proteins give one entry, which carries the most common genes and DNA. In this sample the table shows 500,000 to 600,000 distinct CDR3 sequences, 10% to 15% of which occur a single time. Of the sample, 13% falls within the top ten clones. Trimming takes 4 bases from V and 9 bases from J, and the germline ends sit 16 bases apart. Based on the germline V gene, the CDR1 and CDR2 sequences are SGHTA and FQGNSA. The CDR3 sequence holds 14 residues, the cysteine and phenylalanine included. Left in the record is the CDR3 DNA by itself, 42 bases read in frame from the first base.

The specimen comprised PBMCs from blood, sampled about 40 days after vaccination. The receptor was derived from a man aged 45 to 65 who received an inactivated influenza vaccine. Donor details come from another sample of the same person, matched by shared clones. The rearrangement combines TRBV7-2 with TRBJ1-5; perhaps TRBD1 is the D gene, with 6 bases matching. The DNA is as follows: TGTGCCAGCAGCTCCCGGGGGGGGCAAGGGCCCCAGCATTTT. Translated, it gives CASSSRGGQGPQHF.